In this sample, the clone carrying this T cell receptor (beta chain) turned up once. What it binds is unknown. Data came from immunoSEQ multiplex PCR; TCRdb stores just in-frame clones and leaves some out. The data contain under 40,000 clones, about 84% of them seen just once; the ten biggest clones take up approximately 4.7%. Time point: new active TB diagnosis, blood taken before or within 7 days of starting treatment. Positive smear microscopy and/or M. tuberculosis culture confirmed active disease. The data were taken from a study of T cells in tuberculosis. Study-wide background: The T cells targeted glucose monomycolate, a mycobacterial lipid, via CD1B. Within 7 days of starting treatment, or before, PBMC were stored. The study's findings and limits: Smaller distances to GMM-specific TCRs suggested their expansion in active tuberculosis.

Sample: PBMCs, taken at tuberculosis diagnosis. This clonotype was obtained from an adult with tuberculosis.

The CDR3, as DNA: TGTGCCAGCAGCCAAGATTCAGGGCCGTATGGGCCGTATAATTCACCCCTCCACTTT. Encoded protein: CASSQDSGPYGPYNSPLHF. The rearrangement links TRBV14 to TRBJ1-6; weak D call: TRBD1 (5 bases). Trimming pared 0 bases from V and 4 bases from J, leaving 19 bases between. The CDR3 length is 19 residues. Germline V gives CDR1 SGHDN, CDR2 FVKESK.